Following are 24 T cell receptor beta chains from one sample sequenced in a study of blood T cells in healthy people across ages. It was with a sample-barcoded 5' primer and a J-beta primer mix that a second PCR of roughly 7 to 12 cycles was run. TCRdb passed the 5' RACE reads through MiXCR, listing each CDR3 protein once. Seen here are about 1.7 million distinct CDR3 sequences, approximately 28% observed once, and the top ten hold more than 6%. Sequencing input: blood. The receptor source for this set is a woman aged 30 to 39 in good health.

The chain links TRBV6-2 or TRBV6-3 to TRBJ2-7, with TRBD2 matching 10 bases. Germline CDR1 MNHEY, CDR2 SVGEGT. CDR3 size: 15 residues. Trimming took 6 bases from V and 3 from J; bases not matched to a gene: 8. The CDR3 DNA reads TGTGCCAGCAGGGGGTCCGGGACTAGCGACTACGAGCAGTACTTC. It encodes CASRGSGTSDYEQYF.

This clonotype was counted between two and nine times. V is TRBV28 and J is TRBJ2-2, with D tentatively TRBD1 or TRBD2 (5 bases each). The CDR3 loop spans 15 amino acids. Germline-derived CDR1 and CDR2 are MDHEN and SYDVKM. The V and J ends lost 6 bases and 0 bases respectively, with 11 bases between them. The CDR3 bases are TGTGCCAGCAGGGGGACCCAGGCGAACACCGGGGAGCTGTTTTTT. It encodes CASRGTQANTGELFF.

This chain connects TRBV7-3 to TRBJ1-3; possibly TRBD1 for D (5 bases). With 8 bases removed from V and 4 bases from J, the gap between germline ends came to 15 bases. The germline V gene has CDR1 SGHTA and CDR2 FQGTGA. The length of the CDR3 is 14 residues. The CDR3 loop reads CASLKGDSGNTIYF. CDR3 bases: TGTGCCAGCCTTAAAGGGGATTCGGGAAACACCATATATTTT.

In the case of this clonotype: Germline and junction disagree at one end, which may indicate a read error. The rearrangement uses TRBV12-3 or TRBV12-4 and TRBJ2-2; tentative D call: TRBD2 (6 bases). The CDR3 is 15 residues long. CDR3 coding DNA: TGTGCCAGCAGTTTACGGGGGATAAACACCGAGGAGCTGTTTTTT. It encodes CASSLRGINTEELFF.

The V and J genes are TRBV4-3 and TRBJ2-1, with a weak D call TRBD2 (6 bases). V was cut by 4 bases and J by 0 bases, with 13 bases left in between. Germline CDR1 is LGHNA and CDR2 is YSLEER. The CDR3 runs to 16 residues. The CDR3 loop reads CASSRTSSASYNEQFF. In DNA form, the CDR3 reads TGCGCCAGCAGCCGTACCTCTAGCGCCTCCTACAATGAGCAGTTCTTC.

Concerning this clonotype: Being one base from a much bigger clone, this may be a read error. The gene calls are TRBV7-2 and TRBJ1-1; 10 bases align to TRBD1. Germline CDR1 and CDR2: SGHTA and FQGNSA. The CDR3 has 15 residues. V gave up 5 bases and J gave up 3 bases; unmatched junction bases: 6. CDR3: CASSRQGQGYTEAFF. The CDR3 DNA sequence: TGTGCCAGCAGCCGCCAGGGACAGGGGTACACTGAAGCTTTCTTT.

This clonotype appeared a few times. The chain uses TRBV6-2 or TRBV6-3 and TRBJ2-1; 8 bases match TRBD2. The V gene end was trimmed by 5 bases and the J gene end by 10 bases; junction bases not matched to a gene: 10. CDR3 length: 14 residues. Germline CDR1 reads MNHEY; CDR2 reads SVGEGT. The chain's CDR3 is CASSPTSGSYEQFF. In DNA form, the CDR3 reads TGTGCCAGCAGTCCTACTAGCGGCTCCTACGAGCAGTTCTTC.

The genes are TRBV5-1 and TRBJ2-1; TRBD2 aligns across 8 bases. The CDR3 is 16 residues long. V shed 1 base and J 6 bases; nucleotides not matched to a gene: 9. Germline lookup yields CDR1 SGHRS and CDR2 YFSETQ. The CDR3: CASSLPIAGFTNEQFF. Written as DNA, the CDR3 is TGCGCCAGCAGCTTGCCCATAGCGGGGTTTACCAATGAGCAGTTCTTC.

This clonotype was seen at least ten times. The V and J genes are TRBV20-1 and TRBJ2-5; D remains unclear. Trimming cost V 1 base and J 0 bases, with 6 bases left between them. This CDR3 is built from 13 residues. CDR1 is DFQATT and CDR2 is SNEGSKA in the germline V gene (reference sequence). CDR3 residues: CSARGLYQETQYF. The CDR3 DNA reads as TGCAGTGCTAGAGGCTTGTACCAAGAGACCCAGTACTTC.

This clonotype was seen more than once but under ten times. This chain uses TRBV7-2 with TRBJ1-5, with a weak D call TRBD1 (6 bases). This CDR3 contains 15 residues. Per germline, CDR1 SGHTA and CDR2 FQGNSA. V lost 5 bases, J lost 4 bases, and 15 bases lay in between. CDR3: CASSAEGTLNQPQHF. DNA of the CDR3: TGTGCCAGCAGCGCAGAGGGGACACTGAATCAGCCCCAGCATTTT.

The genes are TRBV6-6 and TRBJ1-6, with TRBD1 as a possible D gene (5 bases). The germline CDR1 and CDR2 sequences are MNHNY and SVGAGI (reference sequence). The CDR3 covers 14 residues. Trimming removed 6 bases from V and 5 bases from J, with 11 bases in between. The CDR3 reads CASRAGGDNSPLHF. CDR3 in DNA: TGTGCCAGCAGGGCGGGGGGGGATAATTCACCCCTCCACTTT.

This sequence joins TRBV12-3 or TRBV12-4 and TRBJ2-3; D not certain. The CDR3 length is 13 residues. The ends were cut back, 7 bases at V and 5 bases at J, with 13 bases in the middle. CDR3: CASKLRVQDTQYF. CDR3 DNA sequence: TGTGCCAGCAAGCTTAGGGTGCAAGATACGCAGTATTTT.

The J gene is TRBJ1-4, the V gene TRBV7-2; 7 positions match TRBD1. The CDR3 extends over 15 amino acids. V lost 1 base and J lost 7; bases outside the gene matches: 6. Germline lookup yields CDR1 SGHTA and CDR2 FQGNSA. The CDR3 bases are TGTGCCAGCAGCTTAGAGGTGACAGGGCGTGAAAAACTGTTTTTT. It yields the protein CASSLEVTGREKLFF.

A few counts support this clonotype. The chain has TRBV20-1 and TRBJ2-1; 7 nucleotides match TRBD2. The germline V gene has CDR1 DFQATT and CDR2 SNEGSKA (reference sequence). V shed 6 bases and J 2 bases; nucleotides not matched to a gene: 10. CDR3 size: 15 residues. DNA for the CDR3: TGCAGTGCCGGCGAATTAGCGGGCGCCTACAATGAGCAGTTCTTC. This translates into CSAGELAGAYNEQFF.

On this clonotype: A single base separates this from a much larger clone, so it may be a read error. This CDR3 is missing its conserved last phenylalanine or tryptophan, likely due to a read error. The rearrangement uses TRBV7-9 and TRBJ2-1; D is perhaps TRBD2 (6 bases). Germline-derived CDR1 and CDR2 are SEHNR and FQNEAQ (reference sequence). The V end lost 5 bases, the J end lost 5 bases, and 16 bases lay between the germline ends. This CDR3 has 15 residues. The CDR3 DNA follows: TGTGCCAGCAGCCCCCCGGAGGGAGTCGACAATGAGCAGTTCTCC. Translated: CASSPPEGVDNEQFS.

V is TRBV20-1 and J is TRBJ2-5, with D hard to call. This CDR3 has 11 amino acids. Germline-derived CDR1 and CDR2 are DFQATT and SNEGSKA (reference sequence). V was clipped by 5 bases and J by 4 bases, with 8 bases between them. The CDR3 DNA is TGCAGTGCTGGAGCCCCAGAGACCCAGTACTTC. Protein product: CSAGAPETQYF.

At least ten counts were recorded for this clonotype. The J gene is TRBJ2-7, the V gene TRBV12-3 or TRBV12-4; no clear D gene. V was pared by 3 bases and J by 6 bases, with 6 bases between. This CDR3 spans 11 amino acids. The CDR3 DNA is TGTGCCAGCAGTTTTTCCCGCGAGCAGTACTTC. Residues: CASSFSREQYF.

In the case of this clonotype: A clone one base away is much larger, so this may be a read error. The chain recombines TRBV7-2 with TRBJ2-5; 7 bases are a match to TRBD1. The J call is uncertain, as TRBJ2-1 better fits the DNA end. The CDR3 totals 13 residues. Germline CDR1 reads SGHTA; CDR2 reads FQGNSA. The CDR3 sequence is CASSPGGPETQFF. CDR3 in DNA: TGTGCCAGCAGCCCAGGGGGTCCAGAGACCCAGTTCTTC.

V and J are TRBV7-2 and TRBJ2-7, with D unclear. This CDR3 comprises 15 residues. The germline CDR1 and CDR2 sequences are SGHTA and FQGNSA. With 5 bases removed from V and 6 bases from J, the gap between germline ends came to 20 bases. The CDR3 region has the DNA TGTGCCAGCAGCCCCGGGCCCTATTCCCTCTGCGAGCAGTACTTC. Translated: CASSPGPYSLCEQYF.

Comment on this clonotype: A junction boundary mismatches the germline segment, possibly from a read error. The chain uses TRBV5-1 and TRBJ1-5; no firm D call. Germline loops: CDR1 SGHRS, CDR2 YFSETQ. This CDR3 comprises 15 residues. The CDR3 reads CASSLGWSTNQPQHF. The CDR3 DNA sequence: TGTGCCAGCAGCTTGGGGTGGAGCACTAATCAGCCCCAGCATTTT.

The sample holds a few counts of this clonotype. The chain couples TRBV7-9 to TRBJ2-5, with a possible D match to TRBD1 (5 bases). The CDR3 is 13 residues long. Trimming took off 5 bases at V and 4 bases at J, with 11 bases between the two ends. Looked up from germline, CDR1 is SEHNR and CDR2 is FQNEAQ (reference sequence). CDR3 nucleotides: TGTGCCAGCAGCGCGACAGTGGGAGAGACCCAGTACTTC. This encodes CASSATVGETQYF.

V usage is TRBV2 and J usage is TRBJ2-7, with unresolved D. The CDR3 runs to 14 residues. Germline V gene data show CDR1 as SNHLY and CDR2 as FYNNEI. The V and J ends lost 0 bases and 6 bases respectively, with 12 bases between them. The CDR3 nucleotides are TGTGCCAGCAGTGAAGCGCTTCGGACCGGCGAGCAGTACTTC. It translates to CASSEALRTGEQYF.

This clonotype came up many times. The gene calls are TRBV29-1 and TRBJ2-3; 9 nucleotides line up with TRBD2. The ends lost 0 bases at V and 0 bases at J; junction bases unmatched: 10. The length of the CDR3 is 18 residues. CDR1 SQVTM and CDR2 ANQGSEA come from the germline V gene. CDR3 in amino acids: CSVEEVPGSGGSTDTQYF. CDR3 nucleotide sequence: TGCAGCGTTGAAGAGGTCCCAGGTAGCGGGGGCAGCACAGATACGCAGTATTTT.

The chain's CDR3 is CSARDWATGGAINEQFF. CDR3 in DNA: TGCAGTGCTAGAGATTGGGCGACAGGGGGCGCTATCAATGAGCAGTTCTTC. This chain connects TRBV20-1 to TRBJ2-1; 10 positions agree with TRBD1. Germline V gives CDR1 DFQATT, CDR2 SNEGSKA (reference sequence). This CDR3 comprises 17 residues. Trimming cost V 0 bases and J 6 bases; bases outside gene matches: 11.